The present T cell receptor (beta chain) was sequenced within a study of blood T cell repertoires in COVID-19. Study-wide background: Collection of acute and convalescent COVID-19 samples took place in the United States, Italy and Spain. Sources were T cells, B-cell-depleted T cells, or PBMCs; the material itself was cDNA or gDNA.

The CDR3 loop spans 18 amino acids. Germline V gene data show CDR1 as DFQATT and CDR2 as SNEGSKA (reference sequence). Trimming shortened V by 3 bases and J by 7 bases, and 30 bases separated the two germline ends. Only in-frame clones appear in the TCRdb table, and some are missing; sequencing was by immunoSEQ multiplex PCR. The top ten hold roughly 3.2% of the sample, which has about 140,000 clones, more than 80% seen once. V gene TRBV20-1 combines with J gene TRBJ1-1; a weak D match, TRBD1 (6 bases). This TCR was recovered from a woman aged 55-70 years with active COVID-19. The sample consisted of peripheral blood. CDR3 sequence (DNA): TGCAGTGCTAGTAATCGAGGGGAACAGGGAATTACCCGTAGTGAAGCTTTCTTT. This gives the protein CSASNRGEQGITRSEAFF.